This entry describes one TCR beta chain. The antigen is unknown. Using its own MiXCR run on the RT-PCR reads, TCRdb lists one record per CDR3 protein. The sample lists 750,000 to 850,000 distinct CDR3 sequences, 15% to 20% occurring once. V lost 6 bases to trimming and J lost 8 bases; unmatched junction nucleotides: 10. In germline, CDR1 is ENHRY, CDR2 SYGVKD. CDR3 length equals 15 residues. These data are taken from a study of response to subunit inactivated influenza vaccine. Study-wide results and limits: The authors put forward the suggestion that each seasonal influenza vaccination may bring in only a limited number of new T cells.

This rearrangement joins TRBV10-3 to TRBJ2-3, with 11 bases identical to TRBD2. The source of this sequence is a man in his forties or fifties who received an inactivated influenza vaccine. The sample was PBMCs from blood, taken 5 to 6 days after vaccination. The CDR3 sequence is CAIRALLAGEATQYF. The CDR3 DNA reads as TGTGCCATCAGGGCTCTACTAGCGGGGGAGGCTACGCAGTATTTT.